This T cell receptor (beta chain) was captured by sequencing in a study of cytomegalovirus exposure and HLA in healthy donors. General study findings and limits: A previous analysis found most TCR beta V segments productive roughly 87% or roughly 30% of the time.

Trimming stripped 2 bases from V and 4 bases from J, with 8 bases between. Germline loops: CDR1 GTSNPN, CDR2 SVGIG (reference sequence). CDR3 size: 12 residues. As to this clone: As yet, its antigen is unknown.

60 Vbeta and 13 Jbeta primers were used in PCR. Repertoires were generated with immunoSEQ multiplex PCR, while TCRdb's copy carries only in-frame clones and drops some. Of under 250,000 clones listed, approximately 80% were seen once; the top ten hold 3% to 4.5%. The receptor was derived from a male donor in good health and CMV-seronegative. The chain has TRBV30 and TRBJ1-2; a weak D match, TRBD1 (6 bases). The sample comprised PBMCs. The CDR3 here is CAWSRDIYGYTF. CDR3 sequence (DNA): TGTGCCTGGAGTAGGGACATCTATGGCTACACCTTC.